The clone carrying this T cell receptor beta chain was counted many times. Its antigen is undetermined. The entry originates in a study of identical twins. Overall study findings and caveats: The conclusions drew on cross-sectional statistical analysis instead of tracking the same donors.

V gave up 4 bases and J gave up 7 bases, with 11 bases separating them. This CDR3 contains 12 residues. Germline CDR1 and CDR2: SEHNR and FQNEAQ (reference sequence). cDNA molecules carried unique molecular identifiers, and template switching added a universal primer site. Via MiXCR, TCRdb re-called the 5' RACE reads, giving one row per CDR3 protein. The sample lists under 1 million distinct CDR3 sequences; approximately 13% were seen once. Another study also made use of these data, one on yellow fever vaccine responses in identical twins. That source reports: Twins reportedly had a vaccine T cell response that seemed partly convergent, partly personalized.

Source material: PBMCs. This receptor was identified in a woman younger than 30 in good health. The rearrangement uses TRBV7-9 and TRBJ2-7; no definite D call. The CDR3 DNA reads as TGTGCCAGCAGCTCAGGCTTTGGGGAGCAGTACGTC. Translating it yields CASSSGFGEQYV.